The T cell receptor (beta chain) under discussion was sequenced for a study of Ad26.COV2.S vaccination and SARS-CoV-2 variants. Study-wide background: In the COV1001 trial, the donor was in the Ad26.COV2.S arm. Ad26.COV2.S was injected intramuscularly once or twice, 56 days apart.

The table came from immunoSEQ multiplex PCR; TCRdb's copy has only in-frame clones and leaves some out. The repertoire holds more than 300,000 clones, with more than 85% as singletons. General study findings and limits: Breadth of non-spike TCRs did not differ between vaccinees and placebo recipients. Following vaccination, spike-specific CD8+ and CD4+ T cell responses reportedly exhibited substantial breadth.

Treatment denoted: 19 received Ad26.COV2.S at low or high dose, single or two shots; about 5 received placebo; per-sample allocation not given. The samples were gathered on day 63 after the first injection of vaccine or placebo. Trimming at V came to 0 bases and at J to 8 bases, leaving 5 bases not matched to a gene. The CDR3 covers 15 residues. Germline lookup yields CDR1 SQVTM and CDR2 ANQGSEA. Note on this clone: Its cognate antigen is unknown.

The source material was peripheral blood, sampled in a trial of Ad26.COV2.S vaccine versus placebo. The chain has TRBV29-1 and TRBJ2-3, with 13 bases aligning to TRBD2. This clonotype was sampled from a person between 18 and 60 years old who received the Ad26.COV2.S COVID-19 vaccine or a placebo. This CDR3 is CSVEELAGGYGTQYF. CDR3 DNA sequence: TGCAGCGTTGAAGAACTAGCGGGAGGGTATGGTACGCAGTATTTT.